This T cell receptor beta chain was sequenced during a study of PD-L1 blockade in urothelial cancer. The wider study: About 85% of the roughly 29 patients were men whose urothelial cancer was bladder-origin.

The authors spiked synthetic TCR analog templates into each PCR. Clones were read by immunoSEQ multiplex PCR, and TCRdb kept only the in-frame ones, dropping some. The sample carries approximately 93,000 clones, less than 90% recorded once. Germline-derived CDR1 and CDR2 are SNHLY and FYNNEI. The CDR3 sequence is 12 residues long. V lost 6 bases to trimming and J lost 6 bases, with 10 bases between them. The study, taken as a whole, reports: Better survival was predicted by below-median pretreatment blood TCR clonality.

In this sample, this clone turned up many times. The antigen is not known. Stated time point: peripheral blood 6 weeks after treatment start. The source material was PBMCs, sampled around atezolizumab (anti-PD-L1) treatment. The chain has TRBV2 and TRBJ2-3; tentatively, D is TRBD2 (6 bases). This sequence originates from a man in his 70s with urothelial cancer. In nucleotides, the CDR3 is TGTGCCAGCAGGGAGGGGATGGATACGCAGTATTTT. Amino acid sequence: CASREGMDTQYF.